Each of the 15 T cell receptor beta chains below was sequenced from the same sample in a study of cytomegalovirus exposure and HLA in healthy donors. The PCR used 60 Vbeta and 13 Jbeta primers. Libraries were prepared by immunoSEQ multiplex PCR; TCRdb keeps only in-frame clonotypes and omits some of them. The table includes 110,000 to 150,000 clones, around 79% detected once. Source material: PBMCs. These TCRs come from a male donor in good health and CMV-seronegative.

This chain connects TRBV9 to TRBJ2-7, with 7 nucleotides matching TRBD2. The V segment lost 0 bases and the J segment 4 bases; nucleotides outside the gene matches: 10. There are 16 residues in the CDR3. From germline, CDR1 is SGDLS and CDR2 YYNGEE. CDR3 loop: CASSVGPLREGYEQYF. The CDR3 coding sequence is TGTGCCAGCAGCGTAGGACCCTTAAGGGAGGGTTACGAGCAGTACTTC.

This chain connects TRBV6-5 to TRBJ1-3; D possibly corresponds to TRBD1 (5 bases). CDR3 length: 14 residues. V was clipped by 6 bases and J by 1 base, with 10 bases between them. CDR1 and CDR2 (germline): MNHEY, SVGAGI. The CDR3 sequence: CASRDPGSGNTIYF. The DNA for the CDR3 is TGTGCCAGCAGGGACCCAGGGTCTGGAAACACCATATATTTT.

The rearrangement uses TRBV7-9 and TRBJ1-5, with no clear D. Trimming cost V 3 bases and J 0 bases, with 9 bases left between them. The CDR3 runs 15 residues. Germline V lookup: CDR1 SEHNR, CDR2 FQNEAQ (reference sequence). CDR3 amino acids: CASSFGDYSNQPQHF. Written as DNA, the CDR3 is TGTGCCAGCAGCTTTGGAGATTATAGCAATCAGCCCCAGCATTTT.

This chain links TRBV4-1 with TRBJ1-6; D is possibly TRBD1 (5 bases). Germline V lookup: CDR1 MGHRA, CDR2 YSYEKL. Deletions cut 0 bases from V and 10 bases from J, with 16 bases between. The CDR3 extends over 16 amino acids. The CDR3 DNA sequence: TGCGCCAGCAGCCAAGAGCGGCTCAGGGAAGGATCACCCCTCCACTTT. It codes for CASSQERLREGSPLHF.

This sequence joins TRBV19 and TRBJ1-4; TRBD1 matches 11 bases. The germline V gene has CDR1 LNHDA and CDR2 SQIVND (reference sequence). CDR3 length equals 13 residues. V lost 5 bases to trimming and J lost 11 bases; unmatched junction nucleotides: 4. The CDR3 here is CASSSGTGGKLFF. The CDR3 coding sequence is TGTGCCAGTAGTTCGGGGACAGGGGGGAAACTGTTTTTT.

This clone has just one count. Written as DNA, the CDR3 is TGCGCGGGAGGGGAGAATCAGCCCCAGCATTTT. The encoded protein is CAGGENQPQHF. This chain joins TRBV29-1 and TRBJ1-5, with TRBD1 as a possible D gene (5 bases). The germline V gene has CDR1 SQVTM and CDR2 ANQGSEA. The CDR3 consists of 11 residues.

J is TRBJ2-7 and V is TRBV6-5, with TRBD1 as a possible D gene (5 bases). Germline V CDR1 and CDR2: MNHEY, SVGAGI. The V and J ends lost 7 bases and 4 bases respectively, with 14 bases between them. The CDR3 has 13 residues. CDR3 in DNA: TGTGCCAGCACCCGCCTCGACAGTTACGAGCAGTACTTC. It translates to CASTRLDSYEQYF.

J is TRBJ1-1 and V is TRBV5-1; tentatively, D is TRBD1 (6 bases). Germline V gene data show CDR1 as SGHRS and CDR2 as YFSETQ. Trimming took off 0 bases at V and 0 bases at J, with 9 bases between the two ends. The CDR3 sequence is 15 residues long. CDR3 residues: CASSLVDSLNTEAFF. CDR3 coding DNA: TGCGCCAGCAGCTTGGTGGACAGCTTGAACACTGAAGCTTTCTTT.

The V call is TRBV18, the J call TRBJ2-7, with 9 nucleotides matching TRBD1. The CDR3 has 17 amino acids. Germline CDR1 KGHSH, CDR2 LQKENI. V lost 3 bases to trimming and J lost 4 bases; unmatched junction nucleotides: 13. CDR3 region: CASSPPTTGTGIYEQYF. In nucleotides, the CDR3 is TGTGCCAGCTCACCGCCAACCACCGGGACAGGGATTTACGAGCAGTACTTC.

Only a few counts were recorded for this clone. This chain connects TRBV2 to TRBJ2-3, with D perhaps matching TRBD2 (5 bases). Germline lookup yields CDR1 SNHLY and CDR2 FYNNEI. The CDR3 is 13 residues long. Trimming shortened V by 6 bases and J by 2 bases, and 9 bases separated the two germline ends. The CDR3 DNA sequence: TGTGCCAGCAGAGGACTTTACACAGATACGCAGTATTTT. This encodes CASRGLYTDTQYF. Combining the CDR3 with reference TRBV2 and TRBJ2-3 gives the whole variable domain EPEVTQTPSHQVTQMGQEVILRCVPISNHLYFYWYRQILGQKVEFLVSFYNNEISEKSEIFDDQFSVERPDGSNFTLKIRSTKLEDSAMYFCASRGLYTDTQYFGPGTRLTVL.

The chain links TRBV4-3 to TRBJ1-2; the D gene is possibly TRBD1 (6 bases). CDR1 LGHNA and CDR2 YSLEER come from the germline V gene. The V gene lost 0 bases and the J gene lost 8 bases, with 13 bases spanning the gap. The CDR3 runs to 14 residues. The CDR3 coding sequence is TGCGCCAGCAGCCAAGAAATGGGGGCTCGGGGCTACACCTTC. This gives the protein CASSQEMGARGYTF.

The CDR3 DNA follows: TGCGCCAGCAGCCAAGTAGCGGGGGGGCTTACGCAGTATTTT. It yields the protein CASSQVAGGLTQYF. This chain links TRBV4-3 with TRBJ2-3; TRBD2 matches at 11 bases. The junction had 2 bases not matched to a gene; V was cut back by 1 base and J by 8 bases. CDR1 is LGHNA, CDR2 YSLEER, per germline. This CDR3 region has 14 residues.

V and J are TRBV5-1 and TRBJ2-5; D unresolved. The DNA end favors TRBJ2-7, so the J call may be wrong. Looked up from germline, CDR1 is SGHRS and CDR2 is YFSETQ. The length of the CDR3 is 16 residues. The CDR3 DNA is TGCGCCAGCAGCTTGGCTCGACAACCCTCTCCCTACGAGCAGTACTTC. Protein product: CASSLARQPSPYEQYF.

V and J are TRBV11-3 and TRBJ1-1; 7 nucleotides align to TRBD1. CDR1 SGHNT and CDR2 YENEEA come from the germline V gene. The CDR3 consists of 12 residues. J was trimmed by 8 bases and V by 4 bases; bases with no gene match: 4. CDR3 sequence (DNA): TGTGCCAGCAGCTCCACACAGGGGGAAGCTTTCTTT. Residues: CASSSTQGEAFF.

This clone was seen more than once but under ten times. The CDR3 region has the DNA TGTGCCAGCAGGGAGGGTCGGCAGGCAACTAATGAAAAACTGTTTTTT. Protein product: CASREGRQATNEKLFF. This chain joins TRBV27 and TRBJ1-4, with D unclear. Germline V gene data show CDR1 as MNHEY and CDR2 as SMNVEV (reference sequence). Trimming pared 6 bases from V and 0 bases from J, leaving 14 bases between. The CDR3 length is 16 residues.